The clone carrying this TCR beta chain was observed a few times. These data are taken from a study of blood T cell repertoires in COVID-19. Assay: immunoSEQ multiplex PCR; the TCRdb copy retains only in-frame clones and omits some. The repertoire holds some 300,000 clones, with roughly 88% as singletons. The source is a woman under 40 who had recovered from COVID-19. Sequences were obtained from peripheral blood.

CDR3 sequence: CAIRDSNSPLHF. The CDR3 DNA reads TGTGCCATCCGGGACAGCAATTCACCCCTCCACTTT. The chain employs TRBV10-3 and TRBJ1-6; 7 bases map to TRBD1. The CDR3 runs to 12 residues. Germline-derived CDR1 and CDR2 are ENHRY and SYGVKD. V lost 8 bases, J lost 7 bases, and 2 bases stayed unmatched.